This T cell receptor beta chain derives from a study of blood T cell repertoires in COVID-19. Study information: Whether acute or convalescent, the COVID-19 samples came from the United States, Italy and Spain. From T cells, B-cell-depleted T cells, or PBMCs came the material, which was cDNA or gDNA.

Libraries were prepared by immunoSEQ multiplex PCR; TCRdb keeps only in-frame clonotypes and omits some of them. The sample records some 320,000 clones, roughly 90% being singletons. Those designated as exposed participants met a COVID-19 case within 2 weeks before study entry. CDR3 length: 17 amino acids. Deletions cut 5 bases from V and 0 bases from J, with 14 bases between. CDR1 is SSHAT, CDR2 FNYEAQ, per germline (reference sequence). The V gene is TRBV7-7, the J gene TRBJ2-6; D possibly corresponds to TRBD1 (6 bases). Sequenced sample: PBMCs or T cells enriched from blood (not recorded which). The clonotype originates from a woman under 40 who had been exposed to COVID-19. CDR3 in amino acids: CASSPDPGVSGANVLTF. CDR3 in DNA: TGTGCCAGCAGCCCAGACCCAGGGGTCTCTGGGGCCAACGTCCTGACTTTC. The whole variable domain, remainder taken from reference TRBV7-7 and TRBJ2-6, is GAGVSQSPRYKVTKRGQDVTLRCDPISSHATLYWYQQALGQGPEFLTYFNYEAQPDKSGLPSDRFSAERPEGSISTLTIQRTEQRDSAMYRCASSPDPGVSGANVLTFGAGSRLTVL.